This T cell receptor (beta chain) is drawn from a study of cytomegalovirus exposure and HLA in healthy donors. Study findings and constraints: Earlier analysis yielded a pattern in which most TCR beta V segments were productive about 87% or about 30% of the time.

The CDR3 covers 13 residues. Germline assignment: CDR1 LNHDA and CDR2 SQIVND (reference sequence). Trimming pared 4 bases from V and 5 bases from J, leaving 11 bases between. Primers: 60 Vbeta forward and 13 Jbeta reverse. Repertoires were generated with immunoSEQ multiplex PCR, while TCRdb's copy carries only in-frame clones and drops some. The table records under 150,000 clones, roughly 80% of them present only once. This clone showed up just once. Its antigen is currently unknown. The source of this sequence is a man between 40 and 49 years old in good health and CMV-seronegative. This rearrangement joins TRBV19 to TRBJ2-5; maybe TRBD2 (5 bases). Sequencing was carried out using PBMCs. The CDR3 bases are TGTGCCAGTAGTACGAGTAGCGTTGAGACCCAGTACTTC. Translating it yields CASSTSSVETQYF.